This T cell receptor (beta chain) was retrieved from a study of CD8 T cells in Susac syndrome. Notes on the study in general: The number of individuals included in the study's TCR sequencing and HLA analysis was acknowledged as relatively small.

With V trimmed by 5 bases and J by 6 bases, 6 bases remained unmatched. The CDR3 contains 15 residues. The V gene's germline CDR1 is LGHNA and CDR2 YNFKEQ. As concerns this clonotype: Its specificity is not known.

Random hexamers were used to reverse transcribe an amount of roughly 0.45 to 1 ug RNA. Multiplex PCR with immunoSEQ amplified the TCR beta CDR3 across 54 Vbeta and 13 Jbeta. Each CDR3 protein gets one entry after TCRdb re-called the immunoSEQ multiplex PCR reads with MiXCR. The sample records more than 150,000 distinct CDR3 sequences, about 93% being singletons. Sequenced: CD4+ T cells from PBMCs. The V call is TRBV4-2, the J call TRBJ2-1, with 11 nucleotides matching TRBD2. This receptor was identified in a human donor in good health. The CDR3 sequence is CASSALAGGANEQFF. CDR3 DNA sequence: TGTGCCAGCAGCGCTCTAGCGGGGGGTGCCAATGAGCAGTTCTTC.